The 20 T cell receptor beta chains below come from one sample, sequenced in a study of shared clonotypes between healthy human individuals. Clones were read by immunoSEQ multiplex PCR, and TCRdb kept only the in-frame ones, dropping some. The sample holds about 2.1 million clones, about 94% seen once. Naive CD8 cells lacked CD45RO, underwent positive selection for CCR7 and left out terminally differentiated effector memory CD45RA+ cells. The specimen sequenced was naive CD8+ T cells from PBMCs. The receptor source for this set is a man aged 18 to 29 in good health. Some clones in this sample may be carry-over from other donors' samples.

V gene TRBV28 combines with J gene TRBJ1-2; tentative D call: TRBD1 (6 bases). Germline V gene lookup returns CDR1 MDHEN and CDR2 SYDVKM. V lost 5 bases, J lost 2 bases, and 15 bases lay in between. This CDR3 is built from 15 residues. As DNA, the CDR3 is TGTGCCAGCAGTCGGAGGGGACAACTAAACTATGGCTACACCTTC. This gives the protein CASSRRGQLNYGYTF.

V is TRBV4-1 and J is TRBJ1-1; no definite D call. V was trimmed by 1 base and J by 0 bases, leaving 9 bases between them. This CDR3 region has 15 residues. Germline CDR1 and CDR2: MGHRA and YSYEKL. The CDR3 is CASSQVELMNTEAFF. CDR3 DNA: TGCGCCAGCAGCCAAGTGGAGCTAATGAACACTGAAGCTTTCTTT.

This chain links TRBV12-5 with TRBJ1-1; D is perhaps TRBD1 (5 bases). The CDR3 has 14 residues. Per the germline V gene, CDR1 is LGHNT and CDR2 is FRNRAP. V was clipped by 7 bases and J by 0 bases, with 12 bases between them. This CDR3 reads CASALTVLNTEAFF. The CDR3 nucleotides are TGTGCTAGTGCCCTGACAGTTCTGAACACTGAAGCTTTCTTT.

Comments on this clone: Within the sample, other DNA sequences also encode this same CDR3. The chain has TRBV27 and TRBJ2-1; 7 nucleotides align to TRBD2. This CDR3 comprises 15 residues. V was pared by 2 bases and J by 4 bases, with 5 bases of the junction left unmatched. The germline V gene encodes CDR1 MNHEY and CDR2 SMNVEV (reference sequence). Here the CDR3 DNA reads TGTGCCAGCAGTTTACTCCCTAGCGGATACAATGAGCAGTTCTTC. Protein sequence: CASSLLPSGYNEQFF.

V and J are TRBV2 and TRBJ2-5; D gene unclear. V was cut by 6 bases and J by 4 bases, with 15 bases left in between. This CDR3 is 14 amino acids long. Germline V gene lookup returns CDR1 SNHLY and CDR2 FYNNEI. The CDR3 region is CASRGWDARETQYF. DNA of the CDR3: TGTGCCAGCAGGGGGTGGGATGCACGAGAGACCCAGTACTTC.

This clone was found once. The chain combines TRBV27 with TRBJ2-1; 15 bases are shared with TRBD2. The CDR3 is made up of 16 amino acids. V lost 5 bases, J lost 9 bases, and 8 bases stayed unmatched. The V gene's germline CDR1 is MNHEY and CDR2 SMNVEV (reference sequence). CDR3 sequence reads: CASSLRGLAGGTEQFF. CDR3 nucleotides: TGTGCCAGCAGTCTACGCGGACTAGCGGGAGGGACTGAGCAGTTCTTC.

The chain is built from TRBV30 and TRBJ2-7; unclear D gene. The CDR3 length is 11 residues. V was shortened by 5 bases and J by 7 bases, with 12 bases between the two germline ends. CDR1 is GTSNPN and CDR2 is SVGIG in the germline V gene (reference sequence). CDR3 residues: CAWGPTWEQYF. CDR3 DNA: TGTGCCTGGGGACCTACCTGGGAGCAGTACTTC.

This clone was recorded once. The chain combines TRBV5-5 with TRBJ2-1, with 14 positions matching TRBD2. The V gene end was trimmed by 2 bases and the J gene end by 4 bases; junction bases not matched to a gene: 5. CDR1 is SGHKS, CDR2 YYEKEE, per germline (reference sequence). The CDR3 loop spans 17 amino acids. CDR3 nucleotides: TGTGCCAGCAGCTTCGGGACTAGCGGGAGAGAGTACAATGAGCAGTTCTTC. This gives the protein CASSFGTSGREYNEQFF.

The V gene is TRBV4-2, the J gene TRBJ2-7; 9 bases map to TRBD1. V lost 4 bases and J lost 3; bases outside the gene matches: 16. This CDR3 is 18 amino acids long. The germline gives CDR1 LGHNA, CDR2 YNFKEQ. Here the CDR3 reads CASSPGQGAGSGGYEQYF. The DNA for the CDR3 is TGTGCCAGCAGCCCGGGACAGGGAGCGGGTAGCGGAGGCTACGAGCAGTACTTC.

This chain joins TRBV6-5 and TRBJ2-2, with D maybe TRBD1 (6 bases). The germline V gene has CDR1 MNHEY and CDR2 SVGAGI. The CDR3 runs 16 residues. V was trimmed by 2 bases and J by 4 bases, leaving 14 bases between them. The DNA for the CDR3 is TGTGCCAGCAGTTACCTAACAGGGAGTAGCACCGGGGAGCTGTTTTTT. It codes for CASSYLTGSSTGELFF.

V usage is TRBV27 and J usage is TRBJ1-2; 11 positions agree with TRBD1. Germline V gene sequence: CDR1 MNHEY, CDR2 SMNVEV (reference sequence). CDR3 length: 15 residues. V lost 3 bases and J lost 6; bases outside the gene matches: 6. The CDR3 DNA follows: TGTGCCAGCAGTTTGGACAGGGGGCCCCGTAATGGCTACACCTTC. Translated, it gives CASSLDRGPRNGYTF.

The genes are TRBV27 and TRBJ2-1; a possible D gene is TRBD2 (6 bases). This CDR3 comprises 16 residues. The V end was cut by 0 bases, the J end by 7 bases, with 16 bases between. Germline V gene sequence: CDR1 MNHEY, CDR2 SMNVEV (reference sequence). The CDR3 sequence is CASSLSHTSGGNEQFF. CDR3 nucleotides: TGTGCCAGCAGTTTATCCCACACGTCCGGGGGAAATGAGCAGTTCTTC.

Concerning this clone itself: Other DNA variants within this sample encode the same CDR3. This chain joins TRBV27 and TRBJ2-1, with 8 bases that match TRBD2. Per germline, CDR1 MNHEY and CDR2 SMNVEV (reference sequence). The V and J ends lost 5 bases and 2 bases, in that order; junction bases with no gene match: 5. The CDR3 extends over 15 amino acids. The CDR3 DNA sequence: TGTGCCAGCAGTCCTACTAGCGGTCCCTACAATGAGCAGTTCTTC. This codes for CASSPTSGPYNEQFF.

This chain links TRBV28 with TRBJ2-1, with D perhaps matching TRBD2 (5 bases). The CDR3 runs 13 residues. The ends were cut back, 5 bases at V and 8 bases at J, with 13 bases in the middle. CDR1 MDHEN and CDR2 SYDVKM come from the germline V gene. In nucleotides, the CDR3 is TGTGCCAGCAGTAAACTAGTAACCGATGAGCAGTTCTTC. It codes for CASSKLVTDEQFF.

A word on this clone: Within the sample, other DNA sequences also encode this same CDR3. The rearrangement joins TRBV27 to TRBJ2-7, with 9 bases matching TRBD2. The germline V gene has CDR1 MNHEY and CDR2 SMNVEV (reference sequence). This CDR3 region has 15 residues. The V segment lost 0 bases and the J segment 1 base; nucleotides outside the gene matches: 1. CDR3: CASSLSTSGSYEQYF. CDR3 in DNA: TGTGCCAGCAGTTTATCGACTAGCGGTTCCTACGAGCAGTACTTC.

The chain couples TRBV27 to TRBJ2-5; D gene ambiguous. V was cut by 5 bases and J by 5 bases, with 21 bases left in between. Germline assignment: CDR1 MNHEY and CDR2 SMNVEV (reference sequence). This CDR3 spans 16 amino acids. The CDR3 coding sequence is TGTGCCAGCAGTCGCACGCAGGATACACTTGGGGAGACCCAGTACTTC. It translates to CASSRTQDTLGETQYF.

This rearrangement joins TRBV28 to TRBJ1-5, with a weak D call TRBD1 (6 bases). Trimming took off 11 bases at V and 4 bases at J, with 15 bases between the two ends. Germline V CDR1 and CDR2: MDHEN, SYDVKM. The CDR3 runs 13 residues. CDR3 in amino acids: CAGSRTANQPQHF. CDR3 nucleotides: TGTGCCGGAAGTCGGACAGCTAATCAGCCCCAGCATTTT.

The chain is built from TRBV4-2 and TRBJ1-3, with D hard to call. Trimming left V 2 bases short and J 0 bases short, with 14 bases between. This CDR3 is 17 amino acids long. Germline V gives CDR1 LGHNA, CDR2 YNFKEQ. The DNA of the CDR3 is TGTGCCAGCAGCCAACCGGTAGGACCGAACTCTGGAAACACCATATATTTT. Translation: CASSQPVGPNSGNTIYF.

This chain uses TRBV7-9 with TRBJ1-2, with no clear D. Trimming took off 4 bases at V and 3 bases at J, with 18 bases between the two ends. Germline V CDR1 and CDR2: SEHNR, FQNEAQ (reference sequence). The CDR3 extends over 16 amino acids. CDR3 residues: CASSSPPRDNYYGYTF. In nucleotides, the CDR3 is TGTGCCAGCAGCTCCCCCCCTCGAGACAATTACTATGGCTACACCTTC.

This clone was detected once. The chain is built from TRBV5-5 and TRBJ2-3; D remains unclear. V lost 0 bases and J lost 3, with 2 bases in between. The germline gives CDR1 SGHKS, CDR2 YYEKEE (reference sequence). This CDR3 is 12 amino acids long. The CDR3: CASSLVTDTQYF. DNA of the CDR3: TGTGCCAGCAGCTTGGTAACAGATACGCAGTATTTT.